Below are 27 T cell receptor beta chains sequenced from a single sample in a study of regulatory T cells in long-lasting Graves disease. The time point is: persistent/refractory GD, antithyroid drugs over 5 years with positive TRAb. The TCR library was made from RNA extracted from PBMCs. Building of the TCR beta libraries involved iRepertoire HTBI primers and Arm-PCR of CDR3 regions. TCRdb re-called the multiplex PCR reads through MiXCR, storing one row per CDR3 protein. The sample holds 500,000 to 800,000 distinct CDR3 sequences; 30% are singletons and the top ten take 40% to 50%. The sample consisted of peripheral blood mononuclear cells (PBMCs), taken when the disease was refractory, from a patient treated with antithyroid drugs. All receptors come from a female donor with Graves disease.

This clonotype was seen many times. V gene TRBV12-3 or TRBV12-4 combines with J gene TRBJ1-2, with D perhaps matching TRBD1 (6 bases). Trimming removed 0 bases from V and 8 bases from J, with 13 bases in between. This CDR3 spans 14 amino acids. The CDR3 sequence is CASSLAGAGVGYTF. The CDR3, as DNA: TGTGCCAGCAGTTTAGCGGGCGCAGGGGTAGGCTACACCTTC.

The table lists this clonotype with a few counts. The chain employs TRBV6-1 and TRBJ1-4, with no clear D. CDR3 length equals 14 residues. Germline assignment: CDR1 MNHNS and CDR2 SASEGT. V was pared by 1 base and J by 3 bases, with 6 bases between. The CDR3 is CASSEVGSNEKLFF. The CDR3 nucleotides read TGTGCCAGCAGTGAAGTGGGATCTAATGAAAAACTGTTTTTT.

This rearrangement joins TRBV28 to TRBJ1-1, with a tentative D call TRBD1 (5 bases). The ends were cut back, 8 bases at V and 0 bases at J, with 16 bases in the middle. Germline lookup yields CDR1 MDHEN and CDR2 SYDVKM. CDR3 length: 15 amino acids. The CDR3, as DNA: TGTGCCAGCCATCCAGGGTTTTCCATGAACACTGAAGCTTTCTTT. Its translation: CASHPGFSMNTEAFF.

The sample holds a few counts of this clonotype. J is TRBJ2-7 and V is TRBV28; TRBD2 matches at 10 bases. Germline V gene data show CDR1 as MDHEN and CDR2 as SYDVKM. The CDR3 has 15 residues. The trim removed 7 bases at V and 9 bases at J, leaving 15 bases unmatched. The CDR3, as DNA: TGTGCCAGCACCCAAGGACTAGCGGAGCCCTTAGGGCAGTACTTC. Its protein product is CASTQGLAEPLGQYF.

The chain uses TRBV19 and TRBJ1-5, with 9 nucleotides matching TRBD1. V shed 5 bases and J 9 bases; nucleotides not matched to a gene: 8. In germline, CDR1 is LNHDA, CDR2 SQIVND (reference sequence). The CDR3 is 14 residues long. Here the CDR3 reads CASSSTGGGGPQHF. Here the CDR3 DNA reads TGTGCCAGTAGTTCCACAGGGGGCGGGGGGCCCCAGCATTTT.

J is TRBJ1-2 and V is TRBV6-1, with TRBD1 as a possible D gene (6 bases). Germline assignment: CDR1 MNHNS and CDR2 SASEGT. This CDR3 comprises 12 residues. V lost 7 bases to trimming and J lost 7 bases, with 13 bases between them. CDR3 in DNA: TGTGCCAGCACAGAGACAGGTCTTGGCTACACCTTC. Translated: CASTETGLGYTF.

This clonotype appeared a single time. The chain carries TRBV19 and TRBJ2-7, with a possible D match to TRBD1 (5 bases). Germline V gene data show CDR1 as LNHDA and CDR2 as SQIVND (reference sequence). Trimming stripped 3 bases from V and 3 bases from J, with 9 bases between. The CDR3 spans 13 residues. The CDR3 DNA is TGTGCCAGTAGTATCGGACACAACTACGAGCAGTACTTC. Amino acids: CASSIGHNYEQYF. Full variable domain (rest looked up from reference TRBV19 and TRBJ2-7): DGGITQSPKYLFRKEGQNVTLSCEQNLNHDAMYWYRQDPGQGLRLIYYSQIVNDFQKGDIAEGYSVSREKKESFPLTVTSAQKNPTAFYLCASSIGHNYEQYFGPGTRLTVT.

The genes are TRBV10-2 and TRBJ1-1; TRBD1 is a possible D gene (5 bases). This CDR3 is built from 14 residues. Trimming cost V 6 bases and J 1 base, with 12 bases left between them. The germline V gene encodes CDR1 WSHSY and CDR2 SAAADI. This CDR3 reads CASRNTQANTEAFF. CDR3 nucleotides: TGCGCCAGCAGGAACACACAGGCGAACACTGAAGCTTTCTTT.

This clonotype came up a few times. The chain combines TRBV5-1 with TRBJ1-1, with no clear D. The CDR3 spans 13 residues. The germline CDR1 and CDR2 sequences are SGHRS and YFSETQ. V lost 0 bases and J 6 bases, leaving 9 bases between the germline ends. DNA of the CDR3: TGCGCCAGCAGCTTGGGTGAAAACTCTGAAGCTTTCTTT. Translated, it gives CASSLGENSEAFF.

Only a few counts were recorded for this clonotype. V gene TRBV28 combines with J gene TRBJ2-7; tentatively, D is TRBD2 (5 bases). The germline V and J ends were trimmed by 6 bases and 3 bases, with 12 bases remaining between them. The CDR3 sequence is 13 residues long. Germline loops: CDR1 MDHEN, CDR2 SYDVKM. DNA for the CDR3: TGTGCCAGCAGAAGCGGTCGGAACTACGAGCAGTACTTC. It specifies CASRSGRNYEQYF.

The J gene is TRBJ1-1, the V gene TRBV6-1; 9 positions agree with TRBD1. Germline CDR1 MNHNS, CDR2 SASEGT. The CDR3 length is 16 residues. The junction had 8 bases not matched to a gene; V was cut back by 6 bases and J by 0 bases. In nucleotides, the CDR3 is TGTGCCAGCAGCGCCCGGACAGGGGTTGTGAACACTGAAGCTTTCTTT. It encodes CASSARTGVVNTEAFF.

This clonotype was detected only once. The CDR3: CASSLPGQGFVNTEAFF. CDR3 bases: TGTGCCAGCAGTTTACCGGGACAGGGTTTCGTGAACACTGAAGCTTTCTTT. V and J are TRBV28 and TRBJ1-1, with 9 bases fitting TRBD1. The CDR3 loop spans 17 amino acids. After removal of 2 bases from V and 0 bases from J, the junction contained 7 bases not matched to a gene. CDR1 is MDHEN, CDR2 SYDVKM, per germline.

Points on this clonotype: This likely stems from a read error, as it lies one base from a far larger clone. The chain uses TRBV6-1 and TRBJ2-7, with a possible D match to TRBD2 (6 bases). The J call is uncertain, as TRBJ2-5 better fits the DNA end. Germline V gene lookup returns CDR1 MNHNS and CDR2 SASEGT. The CDR3 length is 14 residues. This chain's CDR3 is CASSEVAELETQYF. The CDR3, as DNA: TGTGCCAGCAGTGAAGTAGCGGAATTAGAGACCCAGTACTTC.

The chain carries TRBV3-1 and TRBJ1-6, with no clear D. Trimming left V 1 base short and J 6 bases short, with 7 bases between. This CDR3 comprises 14 residues. Germline CDR1 and CDR2: LGHDT and YNNKEL (reference sequence). CDR3 region: CASSQVPVNSPLHF. The CDR3 DNA sequence: TGTGCCAGCAGCCAAGTACCGGTTAATTCACCCCTCCACTTT.

This clonotype was seen repeatedly, ten times or more. The gene calls are TRBV6-1 and TRBJ1-5; D is unresolved. V dropped 3 bases and J dropped 0 bases, with 9 bases sitting between them. CDR1 is MNHNS and CDR2 is SASEGT in the germline V gene. This CDR3 spans 15 amino acids. The CDR3 DNA is TGTGCCAGCAGTGAGGGCGGATATAGCAATCAGCCCCAGCATTTT. Residues: CASSEGGYSNQPQHF.

This CDR3 reads CAISASGRMKETQYF. CDR3 DNA: TGTGCCATCAGTGCATCGGGACGGATGAAAGAGACCCAGTACTTC. This chain connects TRBV10-3 to TRBJ2-5; D may correspond to TRBD1 or TRBD2 (5 bases each). The CDR3 covers 15 residues. Trimming took off 4 bases at V and 3 bases at J, with 15 bases between the two ends. Germline V lookup: CDR1 ENHRY, CDR2 SYGVKD.

This clonotype was counted only a few times. J is TRBJ1-1 and V is TRBV6-1; 9 nucleotides match TRBD1. Germline V gene sequence: CDR1 MNHNS, CDR2 SASEGT. The CDR3 runs to 14 residues. Losses at the gene ends were 5 bases for V and 5 bases for J; bases not matched to a gene: 6. The CDR3 DNA reads as TGTGCCAGCAGTCGAGCAGACAGGGGGACTGAAGCTTTCTTT. It specifies CASSRADRGTEAFF.

V usage is TRBV5-6 and J usage is TRBJ2-2; D uncertain. The V end was cut by 0 bases, the J end by 4 bases, with 10 bases between. Germline V gene data show CDR1 as SGHDT and CDR2 as YYEEEE. The CDR3 has 15 amino acids. The CDR3 sequence: CASSLVRSSTGELFF. CDR3 coding DNA: TGTGCCAGCAGCTTGGTCCGATCCTCCACCGGGGAGCTGTTTTTT. Variable domain in full (rest from reference TRBV5-6 and TRBJ2-2): DAGVTQSPTHLIKTRGQQVTLRCSPKSGHDTVSWYQQALGQGPQFIFQYYEEEERQRGNFPDRFSGHQFPNYSSELNVNALLLGDSALYLCASSLVRSSTGELFFGEGSRLTVL.

This clonotype was seen only a few times. V gene TRBV28 combines with J gene TRBJ2-7; TRBD2 aligns across 13 bases. V shed 6 bases, J shed 6 bases, and the junction held 5 bases outside the gene matches. From germline, CDR1 is MDHEN and CDR2 SYDVKM. This CDR3 comprises 14 residues. The CDR3 spells CASSSGLAGLEQYF. Written as DNA, the CDR3 is TGTGCCAGCAGCTCGGGACTAGCGGGACTCGAGCAGTACTTC.

V and J are TRBV30 and TRBJ1-2, with D possibly TRBD1 on 5 matching bases. With 3 bases removed from V and 4 bases from J, the gap between germline ends came to 21 bases. Germline V lookup: CDR1 GTSNPN, CDR2 SVGIG (reference sequence). There are 16 residues in the CDR3. In DNA form, the CDR3 reads TGTGCCTGGAGCTTAAGCAGGACACCCTTGGGCTATGGCTACACCTTC. Residues: CAWSLSRTPLGYGYTF.

V and J are TRBV29-1 and TRBJ1-1, with TRBD1 as a possible D gene (5 bases). V was cut by 3 bases and J by 4 bases, with 15 bases left in between. This CDR3 contains 14 residues. Per germline, CDR1 SQVTM and CDR2 ANQGSEA. The CDR3 is CSVERGSASTEAFF. In nucleotides, the CDR3 is TGCAGCGTTGAGAGGGGAAGTGCTTCCACTGAAGCTTTCTTT.

The chain joins TRBV12-3 or TRBV12-4 to TRBJ1-6, with a tentative D call TRBD1 (5 bases). The CDR3 loop spans 13 amino acids. The V and J ends lost 0 bases and 10 bases respectively, with 7 bases between them. In DNA form, the CDR3 reads TGTGCCAGCAGTTTAGCCAGGGCATCACCCCTCCACTTT. Encoded protein: CASSLARASPLHF.

Ten or more counts support this clonotype. V gene TRBV7-2 combines with J gene TRBJ1-5, with 9 bases fitting TRBD1. There are 15 residues in the CDR3. Per germline, CDR1 SGHTA and CDR2 FQGNSA. The trim removed 5 bases at V and 4 bases at J, leaving 6 bases unmatched. The CDR3 DNA follows: TGTGCCAGCAGCGCCGGGACAGGGCATAATCAGCCCCAGCATTTT. The encoded protein is CASSAGTGHNQPQHF.

In this sample, this clonotype turned up many times. V and J are TRBV6-8 and TRBJ2-7; a possible D gene is TRBD1 (5 bases). Trimming took off 6 bases at V and 5 bases at J, with 20 bases between the two ends. There are 15 residues in the CDR3. CDR1 and CDR2 from the germline V gene are MNHGY and SAAAGT. CDR3 coding DNA: TGTGCCAGCAGGGGATCCAGCCCATCCAGGGACGAGCAGTACTTC. This encodes CASRGSSPSRDEQYF.

The chain recombines TRBV19 with TRBJ1-2, with 10 bases fitting TRBD1. The CDR3 runs 15 residues. V was clipped by 4 bases and J by 7 bases; unmatched bases: 9. The V gene's germline CDR1 is LNHDA and CDR2 SQIVND (reference sequence). The CDR3: CASSSASGQGIGYTF. CDR3 sequence (DNA): TGTGCCAGTAGTAGCGCCTCGGGACAGGGGATTGGCTACACCTTC.

Only a few counts were recorded for this clonotype. The V gene is TRBV11-2, the J gene TRBJ2-7, with D perhaps assigned TRBD1 or TRBD2 (5 bases each). Deletions cut 3 bases from V and 3 bases from J, with 12 bases between. Germline V gives CDR1 SGHAT, CDR2 FQNNGV. The CDR3 length is 14 residues. CDR3 residues: CASSLGEKVYEQYF. DNA for the CDR3: TGTGCCAGCAGCTTGGGGGAGAAAGTCTACGAGCAGTACTTC. The variable domain in full, completed from reference TRBV11-2 and TRBJ2-7, reads EAGVAQSPRYKIIEKRQSVAFWCNPISGHATLYWYQQILGQGPKLLIQFQNNGVVDDSQLPKDRFSAERLKGVDSTLKIQPAKLEDSAVYLCASSLGEKVYEQYFGPGTRLTVT.

J is TRBJ2-7 and V is TRBV20-1; 8 nucleotides line up with TRBD1. The CDR3 contains 15 residues. Per the germline V gene, CDR1 is DFQATT and CDR2 is SNEGSKA (reference sequence). Trimming took 4 bases from V and 2 from J; bases not matched to a gene: 10. The CDR3 sequence: CSATHQGQVAYEQYF. The CDR3 region has the DNA TGCAGTGCTACTCACCAGGGACAGGTAGCCTACGAGCAGTACTTC.